This T cell receptor (beta chain) emerged from a study of blood T cell repertoires in COVID-19 (dated by TCRdb to 2018 to 2020). The study in broad terms: Samples covering the acute and convalescent phases of COVID-19 were provided by collaborators in the United States, Italy and Spain. The prospective study material was composed of cDNA or gDNA derived from T cells, B-cell-depleted T cells, or PBMCs. Deeply sampled blood TCRbeta repertoires from subjects exposed to, actively infected with, or recovered from COVID-19 were included in the dataset. The repertoires were released in a freely available public database intended as a resource for research on the immune response to SARS-CoV-2. The samples were drawn from the first 160 participants of the ongoing ImmuneRACE study and from some 1,300 subjects provided by 6 global collaborators. Nearly every sample came with metadata listing a de-identified subject ID, COVID-19 status, age in years and sex. HLA class I and class II types, where available, came from metadata supplied by the sample provider rather than from assay-based typing. What the research found in general, with its limitations: Clinical and demographic metadata were provided uncurated, with the amount varying by source and participant.

In the prospective study, participants were about 18 to 95 years old, resided in 24 geographic areas of the United States, and were enrolled through a virtual design. In the prospective study, cohorts were assigned on the basis of participant-reported clinical history obtained from a screening survey and a study questionnaire. Each participant in the prospective study had whole blood, serum and a nasopharyngeal or oropharyngeal swab collected by mobile phlebotomists. Over a roughly 2-month period, participants in the prospective study had the option of providing additional blood draws and questionnaires. Before DNA extraction, blood samples from the prospective study were shipped at room temperature or frozen. Turning to this clone: The specificity of this receptor is unknown. Base quality data are lacking; no much larger clone is found one base away.

TCRbeta CDR3 regions were amplified from genomic DNA using the immunoSEQ Assay, a bias-controlled multiplex PCR. Per the authors' processing: Within the assay, amplification of reference gene primers was used to estimate how many nucleated cells each sample contained. To quantify the absolute abundance of each unique TCRbeta CDR3 rearrangement, sequence reads were collapsed and filtered. For each sample, productive Simpson clonality was calculated as the square root of Simpson's diversity index across productive rearrangements. TCRdb carries this immuneACCESS record with in-frame sequences only. Its versions omit some clonotypes, under half of them owing to an unresolved V gene in the studies checked, with the rest unexplained. That table gives V, J and clone size, and the DNA gave D and trimming. In all, the sample holds 190,000 or so clones, and roughly 87% of those were seen once. The top ten clones comprise about 9.4% of the sample.

The junction carries 14 bases between V and J, which are trimmed by 3 bases and 3 bases respectively. CDR1 and CDR2 are read off the germline V gene as MDHEN and SYDVKM. CDR3 length: 15 amino acids, cysteine to phenylalanine. CDR3 DNA only is kept here, 45 bases in frame from base 1. The rearranged segments are TRBV28 and TRBJ1-2; matching of 6 bases hints at TRBD1 as the D gene. The sequenced sample consisted of PBMCs or T cells enriched from blood (not recorded which). The origin of this receptor is a man aged 18 to 29 with acute COVID-19. The CDR3 corresponds to CASSFITGSDYGYTF. DNA sequence: TGTGCCAGCAGTTTCATAACAGGGTCGGACTATGGCTACACCTTC.